The present entry profiles one TCR beta chain with its context. This sample was taken from a study of blood T cell repertoires in COVID-19. CDR1 and CDR2 (germline): SGDLS, YYNGEE. The ends were cut back, 0 bases at V and 6 bases at J, with 12 bases in the middle. The CDR3 has 14 residues. TCRdb's table, derived via immunoSEQ multiplex PCR, lists solely in-frame clones and lacks some. The repertoire consists of 20,000 to 30,000 clones, with about 81% occurring once and the leading ten covering over 2%. Enrolled during active infection, Seattle patients were then followed longitudinally. The sequenced sample consisted of peripheral blood. The sequence derives from a woman in her seventies with COVID-19, enrolled during active disease. The J gene is TRBJ1-1, the V gene TRBV9; D may be TRBD1 (6 bases). In nucleotides, the CDR3 is TGTGCCAGCAGCGTAGCTGGGGGCAAGGCTGAAGCTTTCTTT. This encodes CASSVAGGKAEAFF.